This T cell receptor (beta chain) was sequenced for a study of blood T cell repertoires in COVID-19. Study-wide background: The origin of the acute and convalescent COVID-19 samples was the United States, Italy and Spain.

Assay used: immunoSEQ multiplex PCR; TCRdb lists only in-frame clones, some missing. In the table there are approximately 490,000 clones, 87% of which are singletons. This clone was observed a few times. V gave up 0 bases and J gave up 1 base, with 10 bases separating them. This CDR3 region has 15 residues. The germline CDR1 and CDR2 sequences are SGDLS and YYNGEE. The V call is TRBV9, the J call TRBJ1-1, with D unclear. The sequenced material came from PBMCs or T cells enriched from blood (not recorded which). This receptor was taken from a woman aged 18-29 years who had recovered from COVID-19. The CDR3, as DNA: TGTGCCAGCAGCGTAGGCAGACACCCGAACACTGAAGCTTTCTTT. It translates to CASSVGRHPNTEAFF.